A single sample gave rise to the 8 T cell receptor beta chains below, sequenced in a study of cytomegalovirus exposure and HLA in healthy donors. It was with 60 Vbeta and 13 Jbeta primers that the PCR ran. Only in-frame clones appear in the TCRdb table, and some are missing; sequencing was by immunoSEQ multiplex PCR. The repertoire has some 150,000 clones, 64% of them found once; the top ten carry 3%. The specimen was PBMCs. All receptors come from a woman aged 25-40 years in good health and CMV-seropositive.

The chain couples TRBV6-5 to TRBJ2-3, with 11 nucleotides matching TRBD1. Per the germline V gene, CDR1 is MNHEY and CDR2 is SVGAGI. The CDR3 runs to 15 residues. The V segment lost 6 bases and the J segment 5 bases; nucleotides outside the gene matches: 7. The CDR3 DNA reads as TGTGCCAGCAGCCGGACAGGGGGCTTGGGAGATACGCAGTATTTT. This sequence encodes CASSRTGGLGDTQYF.

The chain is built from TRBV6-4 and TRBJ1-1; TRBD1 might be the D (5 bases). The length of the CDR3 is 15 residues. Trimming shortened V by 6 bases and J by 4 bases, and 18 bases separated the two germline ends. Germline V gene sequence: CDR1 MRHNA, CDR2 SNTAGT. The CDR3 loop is CASSPTRGGGTEAFF. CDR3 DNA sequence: TGTGCCAGCAGCCCGACGAGGGGCGGGGGCACTGAAGCTTTCTTT.

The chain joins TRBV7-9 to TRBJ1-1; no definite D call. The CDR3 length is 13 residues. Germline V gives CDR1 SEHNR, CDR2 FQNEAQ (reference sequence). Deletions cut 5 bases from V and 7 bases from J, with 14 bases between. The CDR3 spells CASSVWEGDEAFF. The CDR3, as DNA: TGTGCCAGCAGCGTTTGGGAGGGAGATGAAGCTTTCTTT. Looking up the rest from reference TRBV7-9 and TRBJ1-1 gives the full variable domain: DTGVSQNPRHKITKRGQNVTFRCDPISEHNRLYWYRQTLGQGPEFLTYFQNEAQLEKSRLLSDRFSAERPKGSFSTLEIQRTEQGDSAMYLCASSVWEGDEAFFGQGTRLTVV.

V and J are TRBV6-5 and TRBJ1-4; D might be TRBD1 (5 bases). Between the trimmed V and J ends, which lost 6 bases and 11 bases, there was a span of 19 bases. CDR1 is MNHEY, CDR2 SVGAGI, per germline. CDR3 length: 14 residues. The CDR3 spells CASRLLASGRKLFF. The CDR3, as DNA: TGTGCCAGCAGACTATTAGCTTCAGGGCGGAAACTGTTTTTT.

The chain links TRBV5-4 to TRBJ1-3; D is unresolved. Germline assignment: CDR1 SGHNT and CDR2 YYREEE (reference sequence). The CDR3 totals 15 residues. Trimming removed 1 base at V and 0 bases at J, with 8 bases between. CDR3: CASSLYGYSGNTIYF. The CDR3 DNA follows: TGTGCCAGCAGCTTGTACGGGTACTCTGGAAACACCATATATTTT.

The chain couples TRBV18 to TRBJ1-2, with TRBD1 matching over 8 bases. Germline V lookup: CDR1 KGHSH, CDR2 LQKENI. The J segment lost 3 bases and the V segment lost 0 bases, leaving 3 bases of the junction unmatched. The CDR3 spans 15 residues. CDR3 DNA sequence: TGTGCCAGCTCACCACCCATGACAGGGGACTATGGCTACACCTTC. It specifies CASSPPMTGDYGYTF.

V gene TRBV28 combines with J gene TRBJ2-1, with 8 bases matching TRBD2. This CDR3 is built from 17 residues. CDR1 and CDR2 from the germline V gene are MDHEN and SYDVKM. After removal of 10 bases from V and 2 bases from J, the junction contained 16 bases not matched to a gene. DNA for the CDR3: TGTGCCACGCGTAGTGGGCTACGGGGGGGCGCCTACAATGAGCAGTTCTTC. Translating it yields CATRSGLRGGAYNEQFF.

The CDR3 is CASSFLDSNSGNTIYF. The DNA for the CDR3 is TGTGCCAGTAGTTTCCTGGACAGCAACTCTGGAAACACCATATATTTT. The rearrangement uses TRBV19 and TRBJ1-3; D might be TRBD1 (6 bases). Looked up from germline, CDR1 is LNHDA and CDR2 is SQIVND (reference sequence). The CDR3 loop spans 16 amino acids. V was shortened by 5 bases and J by 0 bases, with 14 bases between the two germline ends.